This section outlines one TCR beta chain sequence together with its context. Its antigen is not identified. The data were taken from a study of glioma-infiltrating T cells. The CDR3 has 14 residues. With 1 base clipped from V and 4 bases from J, the junction kept 2 bases outside the gene matches. Germline assignment: CDR1 SGHTA and CDR2 FQGNSA. Study results and limitations: CDR3 overlap between tissue and blood was very small.

Using RNA template, CDR3s of TCR alpha and beta were amplified with iRepertoire arm-PCR. One-step reverse transcription and amplification started from approximately 100-400 ng of tissue mRNA or PBMC total RNA. TCRdb used MiXCR to reprocess the multiplex PCR reads, holding one entry per CDR3 protein. The repertoire holds under 200,000 distinct CDR3 sequences, with roughly 45% as singletons. This sequence was found in a human donor with low-grade glioma or glioblastoma, undergoing nonglioma brain surgery, or in good health (not recorded which). The rearrangement uses TRBV7-2 and TRBJ2-3; 7 bases agree with TRBD2. Sequences were obtained from glioma tissue, nonneoplastic brain tissue, or PBMCs (not recorded which). The CDR3 loop reads CASSLGLAADTQYF. CDR3 bases: TGTGCCAGCAGCTTAGGGCTAGCGGCAGATACGCAGTATTTT. The variable domain in full, completed from reference TRBV7-2 and TRBJ2-3, reads GAGVSQSPSNKVTEKGKDVELRCDPISGHTALYWYRQSLGQGLEFLIYFQGNSAPDKSGLPSDRFSAERTGGSVSTLTIQRTQQEDSAVYLCASSLGLAADTQYFGPGTRLTVL.